This T cell receptor (beta chain) appears in the sequencing data of a study of identical twins. Donors were all healthy Caucasians. Using its own MiXCR run on the 5' RACE reads, TCRdb lists one record per CDR3 protein. The sample has about 890,000 distinct CDR3 sequences; 9% to 15% are singletons. There are many counts of this clonotype. These data were also filed under a second study, of yellow fever vaccine responses in identical twins.

This receptor was identified in a young woman in good health. The sequencing sample was made of PBMCs.

CDR3 loop: CASSSETVCLNEKLFF. The CDR3 DNA follows: TGTGCCAGCAGCTCGGAGACAGTGTGCCTGAATGAAAAACTGTTTTTT. The chain links TRBV7-4 to TRBJ1-4, with D perhaps TRBD1 (5 bases). The CDR3 length is 16 residues. Germline loops: CDR1 SGHVT, CDR2 SQSDAQ. Trimming took 4 bases from V and 5 from J, leaving 17 bases between them.